This entry lists 14 T cell receptor beta chains sequenced from one sample in a study of shared clonotypes between healthy human individuals. Profiled with immunoSEQ multiplex PCR; TCRdb holds only in-frame clones, not every one. Found here are some 2,400,000 clones, more than 90% of them singletons; the top ten hold approximately 0.13%. The sample comprised naive CD4+ T cells sorted from blood. The subset is: CD45RA+ positively selected. These TCRs come from a man aged 18 to 30 in good health.

This clone was seen just once. The chain recombines TRBV18 with TRBJ1-5; D might be TRBD1 (6 bases). CDR1 is KGHSH, CDR2 LQKENI, per germline. The CDR3 totals 16 residues. V was trimmed by 3 bases and J by 0 bases, leaving 12 bases between them. CDR3 region: CASSPGQPNSNQPQHF. CDR3 nucleotides: TGTGCCAGCTCACCCGGACAGCCTAATAGCAATCAGCCCCAGCATTTT.

The chain links TRBV7-2 to TRBJ2-1, with 11 bases lining up with TRBD2. The V gene end was trimmed by 2 bases and the J gene end by 5 bases; junction bases not matched to a gene: 14. The CDR3 extends over 19 amino acids. Germline CDR1 SGHTA, CDR2 FQGNSA. CDR3 nucleotides: TGTGCCAGCAGCTTATTCACCCCACAACTAGCGGGAGAGGACAATGAGCAGTTCTTC. Protein product: CASSLFTPQLAGEDNEQFF.

The chain joins TRBV27 to TRBJ2-2; 10 bases align to TRBD2. CDR3 length: 16 amino acids. The ends lost 4 bases at V and 4 bases at J; junction bases unmatched: 6. CDR1 and CDR2 from the germline V gene are MNHEY and SMNVEV (reference sequence). The CDR3, as DNA: TGTGCCAGCAGTTACTTACTAGCGGGATTCACCGGGGAGCTGTTTTTT. This translates into CASSYLLAGFTGELFF.

Comment on this clone: The same CDR3 also results from other DNA sequences found in this sample. V and J are TRBV27 and TRBJ1-5, with 10 bases matching TRBD1. V shed 5 bases, J shed 4 bases, and the junction held 2 bases outside the gene matches. The CDR3 has 14 amino acids. The V gene's germline CDR1 is MNHEY and CDR2 SMNVEV (reference sequence). CDR3 in DNA: TGTGCCAGCAGTCAGGGACAGGGGAATCAGCCCCAGCATTTT. Residues: CASSQGQGNQPQHF.

The rearrangement links TRBV5-1 to TRBJ1-1, with 7 bases aligning to TRBD1. Germline V gene lookup returns CDR1 SGHRS and CDR2 YFSETQ. This CDR3 is built from 14 residues. J lost 1 base, V lost 7 bases, and 7 bases had no gene match. The CDR3, as DNA: TGCGCCAGCTTCCAGGGGGGGAAGAACACTGAAGCTTTCTTT. This gives the protein CASFQGGKNTEAFF.

CDR3 coding DNA: TGTGCCAGCAGTGACTCAGGGGGTAGGGAGACCCAGTACTTC. It specifies CASSDSGGRETQYF. The chain employs TRBV6-4 and TRBJ2-5; D possibly corresponds to TRBD1 (6 bases). This CDR3 has 14 residues. V lost 0 bases, J lost 5 bases, and 10 bases lay in between. CDR1 is MRHNA, CDR2 SNTAGT, per germline.

The chain couples TRBV9 to TRBJ2-2, with TRBD1 matching 11 bases. The ends lost 1 base at V and 4 bases at J; junction bases unmatched: 6. Germline V gene lookup returns CDR1 SGDLS and CDR2 YYNGEE. This CDR3 is 17 amino acids long. CDR3 loop: CASSVKAGTGGTGELFF. The CDR3 DNA reads TGTGCCAGCAGCGTAAAAGCCGGGACAGGGGGCACCGGGGAGCTGTTTTTT. The whole variable domain, remainder taken from reference TRBV9 and TRBJ2-2, is DSGVTQTPKHLITATGQRVTLRCSPRSGDLSVYWYQQSLDQGLQFLIQYYNGEERAKGNILERFSAQQFPDLHSELNLSSLELGDSALYFCASSVKAGTGGTGELFFGEGSRLTVL.

The V gene is TRBV6-6, the J gene TRBJ2-7, with D possibly being TRBD1 or TRBD2 (5 bases each). The germline V gene encodes CDR1 MNHNY and CDR2 SVGAGI (reference sequence). V lost 2 bases and J lost 10, with 6 bases in between. This CDR3 region has 10 residues. CDR3 amino acids: CASSYRGQYF. The CDR3, as DNA: TGTGCCAGCAGTTACCGGGGCCAGTACTTC.

V and J are TRBV5-1 and TRBJ2-4; tentative D call: TRBD2 (5 bases). In germline, CDR1 is SGHRS, CDR2 YFSETQ. The length of the CDR3 is 15 residues. V lost 0 bases and J 0 bases, leaving 7 bases between the germline ends. The CDR3 protein is CASSLGGVAKNIQYF. CDR3 DNA: TGCGCCAGCAGCTTGGGGGGAGTAGCCAAAAACATTCAGTACTTC.

This rearrangement joins TRBV28 to TRBJ1-2; D possibly corresponds to TRBD1 (5 bases). Trimming pared 5 bases from V and 8 bases from J, leaving 15 bases between. The CDR3 has 13 residues. Germline values: CDR1 MDHEN, CDR2 SYDVKM. The CDR3 reads CASSEPGKEGYTF. The DNA for the CDR3 is TGTGCCAGCAGTGAGCCAGGGAAGGAAGGCTACACCTTC.

The rearrangement joins TRBV18 to TRBJ2-5; 8 bases align to TRBD1. The germline gives CDR1 KGHSH, CDR2 LQKENI. V was pared by 3 bases and J by 0 bases, with 9 bases of the junction left unmatched. The CDR3 length is 17 residues. The CDR3 nucleotides are TGTGCCAGCTCACCTCCTACAGGGGGTCCGTACCAAGAGACCCAGTACTTC. Protein: CASSPPTGGPYQETQYF.

This rearrangement joins TRBV6-1 to TRBJ2-2; the D gene is possibly TRBD2 (6 bases). The germline V gene has CDR1 MNHNS and CDR2 SASEGT. CDR3 length: 15 amino acids. Between the trimmed V and J ends, which lost 7 bases and 5 bases, there was a span of 17 bases. CDR3 region: CASTLGGWETGELFF. As DNA, the CDR3 is TGTGCCAGCACCCTGGGGGGATGGGAGACCGGGGAGCTGTTTTTT.

This sequence joins TRBV29-1 and TRBJ1-1, with TRBD1 identical over 7 bases. V trimming: 8 bases; J trimming: 2 bases; junction bases outside the gene matches: 8. Germline loops: CDR1 SQVTM, CDR2 ANQGSEA. The CDR3 covers 13 residues. The CDR3 is CSPKRDSNTEAFF. CDR3 nucleotides: TGCAGCCCCAAACGGGACAGCAACACTGAAGCTTTCTTT.

The CDR3: CASSRDRVETQYF. The CDR3 DNA reads as TGTGCCAGCAGCCGGGACAGGGTCGAGACCCAGTACTTC. The V gene is TRBV5-4, the J gene TRBJ2-5; 9 bases line up with TRBD1. Germline V gives CDR1 SGHNT, CDR2 YYREEE (reference sequence). With V trimmed by 4 bases and J by 5 bases, 3 bases remained unmatched. The length of the CDR3 is 13 residues.